This T cell receptor beta chain was recovered during a study of spatial heterogeneity in lung cancer. This clonotype was seen only a few times. Regarding time point: sample taken at primary tumor resection. From tumor, nontumor lung or frozen PBMC, whole RNA was taken unsorted for sequencing. About 73 TRACERx patients with early, untreated non-small cell lung cancer donated samples. Single TCR cDNA molecules each had their own unique molecular identifier. One entry per CDR3 protein results from TCRdb running MiXCR on the 5' RACE reads. The data contain tens of thousands of distinct CDR3 sequences, about an eighth of them singletons. The CDR3 contains 17 residues. Germline CDR1 MNHEY, CDR2 SVGAGI. After removal of 5 bases from V and 2 bases from J, the junction contained 9 bases not matched to a gene.

This clonotype was obtained from a male donor with early-stage non-small cell lung cancer. The input for sequencing was PBMCs, taken at surgery. This rearrangement joins TRBV6-5 to TRBJ2-6; 7 nucleotides agree with TRBD1. Here the CDR3 DNA reads TGTGCCAGCAGTATCAGACAGGGAGTGACTGGGGCCAACGTCCTGACTTTC. It yields the protein CASSIRQGVTGANVLTF.